This T cell receptor (beta chain) was identified in a study of blood T cell repertoires in COVID-19. Per the authors' pipeline: Amplification of reference gene primers was used by the study to estimate nucleated cell counts. TCRdb keeps only in-frame clones here, not all; method: immunoSEQ multiplex PCR. Clonal size and the V and J genes are those of that table, whereas D and trimming came from the DNA. This table holds a few hundred thousand clones, nearly 90% found once. V gave up 0 bases and J gave up 2 bases, with 14 bases separating them. The CDR3 covers 16 residues. Per germline, CDR1 MNHEY and CDR2 SVGAGI. The age range of participants was about 18 to 90 years, with residence in about 25 US areas. Cohort assignment relied on participant-reported clinical history.

The sample was PBMCs or T cells enriched from blood (not recorded which). This chain uses TRBV6-5 with TRBJ2-7, with a possible D match to TRBD1 (6 bases). The receptor's source is a woman aged 25-40 years who had recovered from COVID-19. The CDR3 loop is CASSYSRGRATYEQYF. The CDR3, as DNA: TGTGCCAGCAGTTACTCCAGGGGTCGAGCCACCTACGAGCAGTACTTC.